A selection of T cell receptor beta chains follows, all from one sample in a study of response to subunit inactivated influenza vaccine. A single record per CDR3 protein comes from TCRdb applying MiXCR to the RT-PCR reads. Found here are roughly 540,000 distinct CDR3 sequences, 20% to 25% of them singletons; the top ten hold 2.5% to 3%. In addition, the sample was reused for a study of T cells expressing NK-cell markers.

The sequencing here drew on CD4+ T cells sorted from PBMCs, taken 11 to 12 days after vaccination. The receptors originated from a man between 45 and 60 years old who received an inactivated influenza vaccine. Each CDR3 is given with its conserved first and last residue. Fields, in order: V gene, J gene, clone size, CDR3 protein. Only part of the rows carry a size: once, few, many, or a class if the clone is expanded.

>TRBV10-2|TRBJ1-6|many
CASSEGQGYSPLHF
>TRBV20-1|TRBJ1-1|many
CSATTGGNTEAFF
>TRBV6-2/TRBV6-3|TRBJ1-2|few
CASSLEGARANYGYTF
>TRBV12-3/TRBV12-4|TRBJ2-2|-
CASSLGGPAVSTGELFF
>TRBV29-1|TRBJ2-5|few
CSVRQGGFQETQYF
>TRBV7-2|TRBJ1-2|few
CASSSWRGGSYGYTF
>TRBV3-1|TRBJ2-7|few
CASSQGAANSYEQYF
>TRBV5-5|TRBJ2-2|few
CASSSRGATGELFF
>TRBV6-2/TRBV6-3|TRBJ1-1|once
CASSYSGATEAFF
>TRBV24-1|TRBJ2-1|-
CATSDLTSAEQFF
>TRBV5-1|TRBJ2-4|few
CASSSLGQAKNIQYF
>TRBV5-1|TRBJ2-5|few
CASRSTSGAQETQYF
>TRBV20-1|TRBJ2-7|few
CSARASGGAGEQYF
>TRBV27|TRBJ2-7|once
CASSLRGNRWTSAFYEQYF
>TRBV20-1|TRBJ2-3|-
CSARGGKSGRDTQYF
>TRBV15|TRBJ2-1|-
CATSRDLGGRNEQFF
>TRBV6-1|TRBJ2-7|-
CASRRQGSYEQNF
>TRBV4-3|TRBJ1-2|many
CASSHTDYGYTF
>TRBV5-1|TRBJ2-7|-
CASSPPASGYEQYF
>TRBV20-1|TRBJ2-2|few
CSAIPRGRDPGELFF
>TRBV6-1|TRBJ2-3|few
CASRETSGGAGYF
>TRBV9|TRBJ2-3|-
CASSVAGGLTDTQYF
>TRBV4-3|TRBJ2-1|-
CASSQETSNEQFF
>TRBV7-6|TRBJ2-1|many
CASRSSGGYNEQFF
>TRBV5-4|TRBJ2-1|many
CASSPRGGSGNEQFF
>TRBV6-2/TRBV6-3|TRBJ2-7|-
CASSASLYRLGYEQYF
>TRBV29-1|TRBJ2-7|many
CSVERVRDKSYEQYF
>TRBV5-1|TRBJ1-1|-
CASSWGGTGNTEAFF
>TRBV6-2/TRBV6-3|TRBJ1-2|-
CASSSRPYYGYTF
>TRBV9|TRBJ2-1|-
CASSVGSIGTNEQFF
>TRBV21-1|TRBJ1-4|-
CASSKSAGEKLFF
>TRBV6-1|TRBJ2-5|-
CASNREGGIETQYF
>TRBV20-1|TRBJ1-1|-
CSAKLFRANTEAFF
>TRBV12-3/TRBV12-4|TRBJ1-5|many
CASSLGENQPQHF
>TRBV10-3|TRBJ1-2|-
CAISGTGTFMYGYTF
>TRBV5-4|TRBJ1-6|few
CASSLRDRNSPLHF
>TRBV6-2/TRBV6-3|TRBJ1-5|many
CASSYQTASRPQHF
>TRBV5-8|TRBJ2-3|-
CASSQWTGGPSDTQYF
>TRBV19|TRBJ2-1|-
CASSPSGVKYNEQFF
>TRBV12-3/TRBV12-4|TRBJ2-3|-
CASSKDRLYQYF
>TRBV6-2/TRBV6-3|TRBJ2-3|-
CASRIKGAKRGDTQYF
>TRBV20-1|TRBJ2-6|-
CSARRTGLSGANVLTF
>TRBV9|TRBJ2-5|-
CASSPLGRETQYF
>TRBV3-1|TRBJ1-1|once
CASSRAGKGEAFF
>TRBV15|TRBJ1-2|many
CATSSGTGGISGYTF
>TRBV5-1|TRBJ2-3|-
CASSWGSSSTDTQYF
>TRBV5-1|TRBJ2-3|-
CASSRRGGLGTDTQYF
>TRBV7-9|TRBJ2-1|few
CASSLEPGNEQFF
>TRBV20-1|TRBJ1-6|few
CSARDWRDSYNSPLHF
>TRBV6-1|TRBJ2-3|-
CASSPGGGSGTDTQYF
>TRBV6-2/TRBV6-3|TRBJ2-7|-
CASSSRGTPTPYEQYF
>TRBV12-3/TRBV12-4|TRBJ2-6|few
CAGGVGANVLTF
>TRBV6-6|TRBJ2-7|-
CASEDSPYEQYF
>TRBV5-1|TRBJ2-3|few
CASSGSGADTQYF
>TRBV5-8|TRBJ2-1|-
CASNPRDRAYNEQFF
>TRBV6-2/TRBV6-3|TRBJ2-1|few
CASSDRRNTYNEQFF
>TRBV4-2|TRBJ2-3|few
CASSQGAGDTDTQYF
>TRBV18|TRBJ1-6|-
CASRTGTGHSPLHF